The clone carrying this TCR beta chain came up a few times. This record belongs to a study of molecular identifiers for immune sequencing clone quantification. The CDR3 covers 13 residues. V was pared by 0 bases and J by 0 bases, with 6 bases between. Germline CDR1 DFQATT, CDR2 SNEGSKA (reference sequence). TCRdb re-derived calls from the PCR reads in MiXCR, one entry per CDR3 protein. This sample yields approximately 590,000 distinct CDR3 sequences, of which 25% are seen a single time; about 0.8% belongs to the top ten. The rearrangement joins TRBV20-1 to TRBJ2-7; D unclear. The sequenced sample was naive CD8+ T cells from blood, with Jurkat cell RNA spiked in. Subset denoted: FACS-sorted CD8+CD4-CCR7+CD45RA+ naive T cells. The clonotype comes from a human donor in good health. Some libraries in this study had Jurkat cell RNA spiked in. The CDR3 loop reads CSAREGTSYEQYF. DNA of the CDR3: TGCAGTGCTAGAGAGGGAACCTCCTACGAGCAGTACTTC.